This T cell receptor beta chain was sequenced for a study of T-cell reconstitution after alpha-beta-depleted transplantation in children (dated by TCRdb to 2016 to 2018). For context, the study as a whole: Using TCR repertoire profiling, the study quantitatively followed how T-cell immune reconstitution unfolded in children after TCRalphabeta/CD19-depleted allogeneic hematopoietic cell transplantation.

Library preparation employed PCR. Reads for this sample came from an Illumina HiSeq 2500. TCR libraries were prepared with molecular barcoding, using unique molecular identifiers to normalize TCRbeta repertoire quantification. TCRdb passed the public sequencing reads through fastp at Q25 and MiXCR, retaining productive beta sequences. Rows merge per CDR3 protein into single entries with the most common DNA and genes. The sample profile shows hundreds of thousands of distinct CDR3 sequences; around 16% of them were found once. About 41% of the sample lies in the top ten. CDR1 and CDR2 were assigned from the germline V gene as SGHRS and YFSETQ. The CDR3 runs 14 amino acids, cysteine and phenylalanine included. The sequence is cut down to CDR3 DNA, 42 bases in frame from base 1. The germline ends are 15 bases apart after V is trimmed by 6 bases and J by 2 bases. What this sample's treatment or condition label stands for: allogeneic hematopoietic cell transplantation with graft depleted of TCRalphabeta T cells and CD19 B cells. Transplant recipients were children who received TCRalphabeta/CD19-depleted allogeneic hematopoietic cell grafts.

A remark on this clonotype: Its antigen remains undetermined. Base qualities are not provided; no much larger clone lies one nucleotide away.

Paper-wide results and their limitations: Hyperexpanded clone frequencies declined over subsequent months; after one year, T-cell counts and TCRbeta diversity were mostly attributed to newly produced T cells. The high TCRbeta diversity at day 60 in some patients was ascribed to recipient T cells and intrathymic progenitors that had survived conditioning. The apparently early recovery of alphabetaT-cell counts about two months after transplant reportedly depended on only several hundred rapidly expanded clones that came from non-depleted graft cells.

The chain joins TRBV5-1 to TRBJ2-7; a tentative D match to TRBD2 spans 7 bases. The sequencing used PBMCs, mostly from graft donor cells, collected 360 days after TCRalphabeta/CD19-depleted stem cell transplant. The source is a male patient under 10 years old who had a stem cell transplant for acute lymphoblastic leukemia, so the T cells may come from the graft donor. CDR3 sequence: CASKGGLGPYEQYF. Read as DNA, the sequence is TGCGCCAGCAAGGGGGGGCTGGGCCCCTACGAGCAGTACTTC.